What follows describes a single T cell receptor beta chain. CDR3 length: 18 residues. V was clipped by 0 bases and J by 1 base, with 17 bases between them. Per the germline V gene, CDR1 is LGHNA and CDR2 is YSLEER. This entry comes from a study of response to subunit inactivated influenza vaccine. TCRdb re-derived calls from the RT-PCR reads in MiXCR, one entry per CDR3 protein. The sample lists around 600,000 distinct CDR3 sequences, about 10% occurring once. The sample also formed part of further work on T cells expressing NK-cell markers. Per that study: 5'RACE template switching with UMIs generated TCR beta cDNA. All TCR beta repertoires analysed originated from sorted CD3+CD56+NKG2C+, CD3+CD56+NKG2C- and CD3+CD56-NKG2C+ T cells.

This sequence was found in a man between 50 and 59 years old who received an inactivated influenza vaccine. Sequenced material: PBMCs from blood, taken on the day of vaccination. The chain has TRBV4-3 and TRBJ2-3; possibly TRBD1 or TRBD2 for D (5 bases each). The CDR3 protein is CASSQDRGVGVRTDTQYF. CDR3 coding DNA: TGCGCCAGCAGCCAAGATCGGGGCGTGGGGGTTCGCACAGATACGCAGTATTTT.